A selection of T cell receptor beta chains follows, all from one sample in a study of post-analysis software for immune sequencing data. TCRdb re-called the PCR reads through MiXCR, storing one row per CDR3 protein. The sample shows fewer than 550,000 distinct CDR3 sequences, roughly 34% of them seen only once. The sample comprised blood. All receptors come from a girl under 18 with multiple sclerosis. The CDR3 runs from the conserved cysteine through the conserved F or W. D genes are given only for firm matches. Only part of the rows carry a size: once, few, many, or a class if the clone is expanded.

CDR3 protein	CDR3 DNA	J gene	D gene	clone size	V gene
CSVITGYGYTF	TGCAGCGTTATTACAGGGTACGGCTACACCTTC	TRBJ1-2	-	-	TRBV29-1
CASSLVRGGRYNEQFF	TGTGCCAGCAGCTTAGTTCGGGGGGGCAGGTACAATGAGCAGTTCTTC	TRBJ2-1	TRBD2	few	TRBV7-2
CATSLPPTEFF	TGTGCCACCTCCCTCCCTCCAACAGAGTTCTTC	TRBJ2-1	-	few	TRBV6-6
CASNPEGHNQPQHF	TGTGCCAGCAACCCGGAGGGGCACAATCAGCCCCAGCATTTT	TRBJ1-5	-	few	TRBV27
CASSSYSLPQSGEQFF	TGCGCCAGCAGCTCGTATAGCCTACCCCAGTCAGGGGAGCAGTTCTTC	TRBJ2-1	-	-	TRBV5-1
CASSERPYEQYF	TGTGCCAGCAGTGAACGGCCGTACGAGCAGTACTTC	TRBJ2-7	-	-	TRBV2
CASSWGQVGYEQYF	TGTGCCAGCAGCTGGGGACAGGTTGGCTACGAGCAGTACTTC	TRBJ2-7	TRBD1	many	TRBV5-5
CASRSNEQYF	TGTGCCAGCAGGAGCAACGAGCAGTACTTC	TRBJ2-7	-	-	TRBV2
CASSLTGQLLYGYTF	TGTGCCAGCAGTTTGACGGGACAGCTTTTATATGGCTACACCTTC	TRBJ1-2	TRBD1	-	TRBV12-3/TRBV12-4
CASSQTRDRGSNEQFF	TGTGCCAGCAGTCAAACACGGGACAGGGGATCCAATGAGCAGTTCTTC	TRBJ2-1	TRBD1	few	TRBV12-3/TRBV12-4
CASSLNTHNEQFF	TGTGCCAGCAGCTTGAACACACACAATGAGCAGTTCTTC	TRBJ2-1	-	-	TRBV5-4
CSGGPGTGFNNEQFF	TGCAGTGGGGGGCCGGGAACGGGATTTAATAATGAGCAGTTCTTC	TRBJ2-1	-	-	TRBV20-1
CASSLSGQADYEQYF	TGTGCCAGCAGTTTATCAGGACAGGCAGACTACGAGCAGTACTTC	TRBJ2-7	TRBD1	few	TRBV27
CASSGHRVGTDTQYF	TGTGCCAGCAGCGGACACAGGGTCGGCACAGATACGCAGTATTTT	TRBJ2-3	-	few	TRBV9
CASSLDGQANNSPLHF	TGTGCCAGCAGCTTGGATGGTCAGGCGAACAATTCACCCCTCCACTTT	TRBJ1-6	-	few	TRBV5-5
CSVEDRQASYEQYF	TGCAGCGTTGAGGATCGACAGGCATCCTACGAGCAGTACTTC	TRBJ2-7	-	-	TRBV29-1
CAVWVRGETQYF	TGTGCCGTCTGGGTTCGAGGTGAGACCCAGTACTTC	TRBJ2-5	-	-	TRBV7-9
CSASTGYTF	TGCAGTGCTAGCACTGGCTACACCTTC	TRBJ1-2	-	-	TRBV20-1
CASSSTLQGAGYEQYF	TGTGCCAGCAGCTCGACATTACAGGGGGCGGGCTACGAGCAGTACTTC	TRBJ2-7	TRBD1	once	TRBV5-8
CASSQVGDEQYF	TGCGCCAGCAGCCAAGTGGGAGACGAGCAGTACTTC	TRBJ2-7	-	-	TRBV4-1
CASSYRLEETQYF	TGTGCCAGCAGTTATCGGCTCGAAGAGACCCAGTACTTC	TRBJ2-5	-	once	TRBV14
CASSLALLGGPYNEQFF	TGCGCCAGCAGCTTGGCCCTATTAGGCGGCCCCTACAATGAGCAGTTCTTC	TRBJ2-1	-	-	TRBV5-1
CASSENVYEQFF	TGCGCCAGCAGTGAGAACGTCTATGAGCAGTTCTTC	TRBJ2-1	-	few	TRBV10-2
CAIAAYGSGETQYF	TGTGCCATCGCAGCTTACGGTTCGGGAGAGACCCAGTACTTC	TRBJ2-5	-	once	TRBV10-3
CSVEGADGYTF	TGCAGCGTTGAAGGGGCAGATGGCTACACCTTC	TRBJ1-2	-	-	TRBV29-1
CASSPQRWTSTDTQYF	TGTGCCAGCAGCCCTCAGCGGTGGACTAGCACAGATACGCAGTATTTT	TRBJ2-3	-	-	TRBV7-9
CASSESIQGETQYF	TGCGCCAGCAGTGAGTCGATCCAGGGAGAGACCCAGTACTTC	TRBJ2-5	-	few	TRBV10-1
CASGLVHGGRNEQFF	TGTGCTAGTGGTTTGGTACACGGGGGTCGCAATGAGCAGTTCTTC	TRBJ2-1	-	few	TRBV12-5
CSARTGTGGTEAFF	TGCAGTGCTAGAACCGGGACAGGGGGCACTGAAGCTTTCTTT	TRBJ1-1	TRBD1	few	TRBV20-1
CASSLAGLNSPLHF	TGTGCCAGCAGTTTGGCAGGGCTTAATTCACCCCTCCACTTT	TRBJ1-6	-	-	TRBV28
CASSLDGGADQETQYF	TGTGCCAGCAGCTTAGATGGGGGGGCCGACCAAGAGACCCAGTACTTC	TRBJ2-5	-	-	TRBV7-8